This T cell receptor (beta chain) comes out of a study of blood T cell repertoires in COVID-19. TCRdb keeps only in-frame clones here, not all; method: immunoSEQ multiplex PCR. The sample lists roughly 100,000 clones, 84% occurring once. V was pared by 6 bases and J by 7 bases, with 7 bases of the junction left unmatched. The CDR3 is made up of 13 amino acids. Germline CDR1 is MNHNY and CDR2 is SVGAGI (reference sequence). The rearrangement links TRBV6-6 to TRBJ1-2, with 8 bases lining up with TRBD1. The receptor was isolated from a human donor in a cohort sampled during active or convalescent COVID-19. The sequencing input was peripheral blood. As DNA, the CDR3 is TGTGCCAGCAGCCCCACAGGGGGAGGTGGCTACACCTTC. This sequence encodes CASSPTGGGGYTF.